These T cell receptor beta chains were read from a single sample in a study of T-cell reconstitution after alpha-beta-depleted transplantation in children. TCRdb passed the PCR reads through MiXCR, listing each CDR3 protein once. The sample holds about 97,000 distinct CDR3 sequences, approximately 8% seen once. This specimen consisted of PBMCs, obtained before TCRalphabeta/CD19-depleted stem cell transplant. All receptors come from a boy aged 2-15 years with acute lymphoblastic leukemia, due to receive a stem cell transplant. The CDR3 runs from the conserved cysteine through the conserved F or W. Fields, in order: clone size, V gene, D gene, J gene, CDR3 protein, CDR3 DNA. D genes are given only for firm matches. Clone size is given for some rows only: seen once, a few or many times, or a class if the clone is expanded.

>many|TRBV5-1|NA|TRBJ2-2
CATTEADTNTGELFF
TGCGCCACCACCGAAGCGGATACGAACACCGGGGAGCTGTTTTTT
>NA|TRBV12-3/TRBV12-4|NA|TRBJ2-6
CASSLGRGSLQFSGANVLTF
TGTGCCAGCAGTCTGGGGAGAGGTTCGCTCCAATTCTCTGGGGCCAACGTCCTGACTTTC
>many|TRBV3-1|TRBD2|TRBJ2-3
CASSRLAGGTDTQYF
TGTGCCAGCAGCCGACTAGCGGGGGGGACAGATACGCAGTATTTT
>few|TRBV12-3/TRBV12-4|TRBD1|TRBJ1-2
CASSPTRGGGYTF
TGTGCCAGCAGTCCAACCAGGGGGGGAGGCTACACCTTC
>NA|TRBV6-5|NA|TRBJ1-3
CASSYSLLRGTAGNTIYF
TGTGCCAGCAGTTACTCTCTCCTCAGGGGAACTGCTGGAAACACCATATATTTT
>NA|TRBV20-1|NA|TRBJ2-3
CSAAGTPGTDTQYF
TGCAGTGCCGCCGGGACCCCTGGCACAGATACGCAGTATTTT
>many|TRBV29-1|NA|TRBJ1-1
CSVEDPIVAFF
TGCAGCGTTGAAGATCCAATTGTAGCTTTCTTT
>NA|TRBV7-9|NA|TRBJ2-3
CASSSGLSSTDTQYF
TGTGCCAGCAGCTCGGGACTTTCTAGCACAGATACGCAGTATTTT
>medium-sized|TRBV20-1|TRBD2|TRBJ2-1
CSARASGGNNEQFF
TGCAGTGCTAGAGCTAGCGGGGGGAACAATGAGCAGTTCTTC
>many|TRBV11-2|NA|TRBJ2-5
CASSLASSQETQYF
TGTGCCAGCAGCTTGGCTAGCTCCCAAGAGACCCAGTACTTC
>many|TRBV2|NA|TRBJ2-7
CASAEGSGAYEQYF
TGTGCCAGCGCCGAGGGGTCAGGCGCTTACGAGCAGTACTTC
>many|TRBV29-1|NA|TRBJ1-2
CSVELTGFDYGYTF
TGCAGCGTTGAATTGACGGGGTTTGACTATGGCTACACCTTC
>many|TRBV2|TRBD1|TRBJ1-2
CATSGTGNYGYTF
TGTGCCACTTCCGGGACAGGGAACTATGGCTACACCTTC
>many|TRBV7-2|NA|TRBJ1-5
CASSLERGLNQPQHF
TGTGCCAGCAGCTTAGAGCGTGGGCTCAATCAGCCCCAGCATTTT
>NA|TRBV15|NA|TRBJ2-1
CANSRERDGYNEQFF
TGTGCCAACAGCAGAGAAAGAGACGGCTACAATGAGCAGTTCTTC
>many|TRBV12-3/TRBV12-4|TRBD2|TRBJ2-5
CASSFRVWASGDQETQYF
TGTGCCAGCAGTTTTCGGGTATGGGCTAGCGGCGACCAAGAGACCCAGTACTTC
>few|TRBV10-2|NA|TRBJ1-5
CASSELGAQHF
TGCGCCAGCAGTGAACTGGGGGCCCAGCATTTT
>NA|TRBV6-2/TRBV6-3|TRBD1|TRBJ1-1
CASIGGGGTNTEAFF
TGTGCCAGCATAGGGGGCGGTGGGACGAACACTGAAGCTTTCTTT
>many|TRBV20-1|NA|TRBJ2-3
CSARRDPDTQYF
TGCAGTGCTAGAAGGGATCCAGATACGCAGTATTTT
>few|TRBV3-1|NA|TRBJ2-1
CASSQEGQTYNNEQFF
TGTGCCAGCAGCCAAGAAGGGCAGACATATAACAATGAGCAGTTCTTC